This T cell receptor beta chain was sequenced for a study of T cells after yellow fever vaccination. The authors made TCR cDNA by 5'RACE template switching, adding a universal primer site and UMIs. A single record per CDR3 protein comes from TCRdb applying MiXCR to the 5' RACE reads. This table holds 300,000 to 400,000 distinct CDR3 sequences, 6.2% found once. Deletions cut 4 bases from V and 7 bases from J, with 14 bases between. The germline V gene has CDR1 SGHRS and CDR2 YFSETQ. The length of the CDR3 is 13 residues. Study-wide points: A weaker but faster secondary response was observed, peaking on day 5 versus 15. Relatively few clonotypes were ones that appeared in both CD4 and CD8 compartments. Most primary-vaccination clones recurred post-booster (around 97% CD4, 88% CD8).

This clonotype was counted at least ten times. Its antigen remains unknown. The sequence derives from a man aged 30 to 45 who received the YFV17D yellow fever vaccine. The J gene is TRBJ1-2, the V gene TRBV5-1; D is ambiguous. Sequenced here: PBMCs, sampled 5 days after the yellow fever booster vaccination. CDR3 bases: TGCGCCAGCAGCATTACAGCCGCGGGTGGCTACACCTTC. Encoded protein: CASSITAAGGYTF.